This TCR beta chain derives from a study of blood T cell repertoires in COVID-19. Methods used by the authors: Estimation of nucleated cell counts was performed using reference gene primer amplification. The table came from immunoSEQ multiplex PCR; TCRdb's copy has only in-frame clones and leaves some out. V and J calls and clone size are copied from that table; D and trimming were computed from the DNA. The profile shows over 75,000 clones, approximately 82% of them singletons. This CDR3 region has 15 residues. V trimming: 5 bases; J trimming: 6 bases; junction bases outside the gene matches: 8. Germline CDR1 and CDR2: LNHDA and SQIVND (reference sequence).

Sequenced: peripheral blood. This TCR was sampled from a human donor in a cohort sampled during active COVID-19. The chain carries TRBV19 and TRBJ1-5, with 9 bases aligning to TRBD1. The CDR3 nucleotides read TGTGCCAGTAGTGTCCGGGACAGGGAGGGTCAGCCCCAGCATTTT. It encodes CASSVRDREGQPQHF.